This T cell receptor beta chain was found in a study of technical replicates of blood from several donors (dated by TCRdb to 2015 to 2018). V is cut by 6 bases and J by 2 bases, and the space between the germline ends is 16 bases. The CDR3 covers 15 residues, taking in both the cysteine and the phenylalanine. The DNA shown is the 45-base CDR3, in frame from base 1. The germline V gene yields MNHNS for CDR1 and SASEGT for CDR2. As to this clone: Its recognized antigen is unknown. No much larger clone is present one base from it, and per-base qualities are unavailable.

Libraries came from the immunoSEQ multiplex PCR assay. TCRdb mirrors the immuneACCESS table, restricted to in-frame sequences. Some clones are absent from its copies; in checked studies, under half trace to an unresolved V gene, and the reason for the others is unknown. Counted in this sample were under 85,000 clones; around 97% of them appeared once. 0.18% of the sample is held by the ten biggest clonotypes. The chain uses TRBV6-1 and TRBJ1-2; the D gene lacks a confident call. Sequences were obtained from T cells isolated from PBMCs. This receptor was taken from a human donor in good health. CDR3 sequence: CASSPVEVPNYGYTF. The DNA is as follows: TGTGCCAGCAGCCCAGTTGAGGTCCCGAACTATGGCTACACCTTC.